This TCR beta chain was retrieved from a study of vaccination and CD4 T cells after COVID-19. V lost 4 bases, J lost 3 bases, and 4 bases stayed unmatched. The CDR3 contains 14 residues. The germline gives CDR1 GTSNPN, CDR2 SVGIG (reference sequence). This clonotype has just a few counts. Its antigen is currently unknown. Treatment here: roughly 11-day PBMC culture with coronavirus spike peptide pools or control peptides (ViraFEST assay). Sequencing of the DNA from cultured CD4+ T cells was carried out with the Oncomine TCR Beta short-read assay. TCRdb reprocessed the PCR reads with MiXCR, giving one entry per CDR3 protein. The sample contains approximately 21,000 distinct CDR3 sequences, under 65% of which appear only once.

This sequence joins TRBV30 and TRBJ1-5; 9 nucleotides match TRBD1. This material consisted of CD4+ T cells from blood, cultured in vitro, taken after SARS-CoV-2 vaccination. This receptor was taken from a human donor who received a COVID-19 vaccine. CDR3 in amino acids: CAWNRGRVNQPQHF. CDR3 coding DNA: TGTGCCTGGAACAGGGGGCGAGTCAATCAGCCCCAGCATTTT.